Each of the 5 T cell receptor beta chains below was sequenced from the same sample in a study of blood T cell repertoires in COVID-19. The protocol was immunoSEQ multiplex PCR, while the TCRdb copy is restricted to in-frame clones and leaves out a portion. The sample lists roughly 80,000 clones; around four fifths were seen once. Material: peripheral blood. Receptors originate from a human donor in a cohort sampled during active COVID-19.

This clone has a handful of counts. This chain uses TRBV6-6 with TRBJ1-5, with 7 bases that match TRBD1. The CDR3 covers 15 residues. In germline, CDR1 is MNHNY, CDR2 SVGAGI (reference sequence). V lost 2 bases, J lost 4 bases, and 5 bases stayed unmatched. The CDR3 nucleotides are TGTGCCAGCAGTTACCCGGGACAGCAAAATCAGCCCCAGCATTTT. It is translated as CASSYPGQQNQPQHF.

The chain is built from TRBV6-2 or TRBV6-3 and TRBJ1-5, with D hard to call. Trimming cost V 0 bases and J 1 base, with 10 bases left between them. The length of the CDR3 is 16 residues. Germline V lookup: CDR1 MNHEY, CDR2 SVGEGT. The CDR3 spells CASSYSMRASNQPQHF. The CDR3 DNA reads TGTGCCAGCAGTTACTCGATGCGGGCAAGCAATCAGCCCCAGCATTTT.

In DNA, the CDR3 is TGTGCCACCAGCAGAGATAGTGGTCAGCCCCAGCATTTT. This encodes CATSRDSGQPQHF. The chain couples TRBV15 to TRBJ1-5; D gene unclear. The germline V and J ends were trimmed by 0 bases and 6 bases, with 6 bases remaining between them. The germline CDR1 and CDR2 sequences are LNHNV and YYDKDF (reference sequence). The CDR3 has 13 amino acids. Complete variable domain (other parts from reference TRBV15 and TRBJ1-5): DAMVIQNPRYQVTQFGKPVTLSCSQTLNHNVMYWYQQKSSQAPKLLFHYYDKDFNNEADTPDNFQSRRPNTSFCFLDIRSPGLGDTAMYLCATSRDSGQPQHFGDGTRLSIL.

The rearrangement uses TRBV5-8 and TRBJ2-7; D possibly corresponds to TRBD1 (6 bases). CDR3 length: 15 amino acids. Germline V lookup: CDR1 SGHTS, CDR2 YDEGEE. V was pared by 2 bases and J by 0 bases, with 12 bases between. Here the CDR3 reads CASSFRDIYSYEQYF. CDR3 in DNA: TGTGCCAGCAGCTTTAGGGACATTTACTCCTACGAGCAGTACTTC.

DNA for the CDR3: TGTGCCAGCAGCCCCCTCCCCGGGGGGGCGCAGTACTTC. Translating it yields CASSPLPGGAQYF. J is TRBJ2-7 and V is TRBV11-2, with 8 bases fitting TRBD2. The CDR3 runs 13 residues. J gave up 9 bases and V 5 bases, and 9 bases lay outside the gene matches. Germline CDR1 reads SGHAT; CDR2 reads FQNNGV.